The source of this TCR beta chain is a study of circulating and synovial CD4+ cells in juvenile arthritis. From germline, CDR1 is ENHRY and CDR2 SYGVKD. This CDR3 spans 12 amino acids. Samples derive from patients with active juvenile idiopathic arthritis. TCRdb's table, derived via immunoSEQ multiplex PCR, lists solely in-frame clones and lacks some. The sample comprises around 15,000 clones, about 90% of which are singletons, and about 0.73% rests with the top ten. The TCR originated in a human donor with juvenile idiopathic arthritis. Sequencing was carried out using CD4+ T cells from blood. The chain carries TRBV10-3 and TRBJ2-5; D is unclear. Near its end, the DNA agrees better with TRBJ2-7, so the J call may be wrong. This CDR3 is CAISESNYEQYF. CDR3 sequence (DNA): TGTGCCATCAGTGAGTCTAATTACGAGCAGTACTTC.